The 27 T cell receptor beta chains below all came from one sample that was sequenced in a study of CD8 T cells in ankylosing spondylitis (dated by TCRdb to 2017 to 2019). The antigens for these receptors are not known. Libraries came from 5' RACE. The instrument was an Illumina HiSeq 2500. TCRdb trimmed public reads at Q25 via fastp, called clones via MiXCR and kept in-frame beta chains. Rows matching on CDR3 protein sequence are summarized as one entry with the most common DNA and genes. The sample includes over 200,000 distinct CDR3 sequences, with approximately 20% observed a single time. The ten largest clones add up to approximately 46% of the sample. What the authors observed across the whole study: A TCR beta motif of several highly homologous amino acid variants appeared characteristic of blood from ankylosing spondylitis patients.

The sequencing sample was made of blood, either unsorted or a sorted T cell fraction (not recorded which). The origin of the receptors is a male donor with ankylosing spondylitis.

The sample holds a few counts of this clonotype. The V call is TRBV15, the J call TRBJ2-7; either TRBD1 or TRBD2 may fit D (5 bases each). Germline CDR1 reads LNHNV; CDR2 reads YYDKDF (reference sequence). The CDR3 has 15 amino acids. V lost 0 bases to trimming and J lost 10 bases, with 19 bases between them. For the CDR3, the DNA is TGTGCCACCAGCAGAGATTCCCTCGGGACCGATAGCCAGTACTTC. Its protein is CATSRDSLGTDSQYF.

The CDR3 nucleotides read TGTGCCAGCAGCCAAGATAACCAGGGAATAGGCACCATATATTTT. Translation: CASSQDNQGIGTIYF. This chain uses TRBV4-2 with TRBJ1-3; possible D gene TRBD1, 5 bases. The CDR3 loop spans 15 amino acids. Germline assignment: CDR1 LGHNA and CDR2 YNFKEQ. Trimming took 0 bases from V and 9 from J, leaving 15 bases between them.

This clonotype was recorded a few times. The chain carries TRBV6-2 or TRBV6-3 and TRBJ2-2; D possibly corresponds to TRBD2 (5 bases). The CDR3 is 15 residues long. Germline V gene lookup returns CDR1 MNHEY and CDR2 SVGEGT. Trimming removed 5 bases from V and 3 bases from J, with 13 bases in between. CDR3 nucleotide sequence: TGTGCCAGCAGTGAGGGAGCCCGAGACACCGGGGAGCTGTTTTTT. Translating it yields CASSEGARDTGELFF.

In this sample, this clonotype turned up a few times. The genes are TRBV5-1 and TRBJ2-3, with D uncertain. The length of the CDR3 is 14 residues. Per germline, CDR1 SGHRS and CDR2 YFSETQ. Trimming stripped 0 bases from V and 0 bases from J, with 5 bases between. CDR3 protein: CASSLDLSTDTQYF. DNA of the CDR3: TGCGCCAGCAGCTTGGATTTGAGCACAGATACGCAGTATTTT.

The rearrangement uses TRBV7-6 and TRBJ2-7; the D gene is possibly TRBD1 (6 bases). The CDR3 length is 16 residues. Germline values: CDR1 SGHVS, CDR2 FNYEAQ. V lost 5 bases and J 0 bases, leaving 17 bases between the germline ends. CDR3 amino acids: CASSTLWGQSSYEQYF. In DNA form, the CDR3 reads TGTGCCAGCAGCACCCTCTGGGGGCAAAGCTCCTACGAGCAGTACTTC.

The sample holds many counts of this clonotype. The rearrangement joins TRBV29-1 to TRBJ2-7; 10 bases map to TRBD1. Germline CDR1 reads SQVTM; CDR2 reads ANQGSEA. The CDR3 is made up of 13 amino acids. V dropped 5 bases and J dropped 2; count of bases not matched to a gene: 3. The CDR3 DNA follows: TGCAGCGTTCAGGGACAGGGGACCTACGAGCAGTACTTC. Protein: CSVQGQGTYEQYF.

This clonotype was seen many times. This chain uses TRBV12-3 or TRBV12-4 with TRBJ2-1, with D perhaps matching TRBD1 (5 bases). The CDR3 covers 16 residues. V lost 1 base and J lost 4, with 14 bases in between. CDR3 coding DNA: TGTGCCAGCAGTTTAGGACCACAGGACACTTACAATGAGCAGTTCTTC. Protein sequence: CASSLGPQDTYNEQFF.

The chain couples TRBV10-2 to TRBJ2-1; D uncertain. The CDR3 contains 15 residues. Trimming cost V 6 bases and J 0 bases, with 12 bases left between them. CDR1 and CDR2 from the germline V gene are WSHSY and SAAADI. The CDR3: CASRAHPSSYNEQFF. The CDR3 nucleotides are TGCGCCAGCAGGGCACACCCGAGCTCCTACAATGAGCAGTTCTTC.

The chain links TRBV27 to TRBJ2-7; 9 bases align to TRBD1. This CDR3 comprises 15 residues. V shed 7 bases, J shed 3 bases, and the junction held 10 bases outside the gene matches. Germline V gives CDR1 MNHEY, CDR2 SMNVEV (reference sequence). The CDR3 reads CASNPSGQGIYEQYF. DNA for the CDR3: TGTGCCAGCAACCCCTCTGGACAGGGGATCTACGAGCAGTACTTC.

The table lists this clonotype with a few counts. The V call is TRBV4-1, the J call TRBJ2-1; 7 bases map to TRBD2. Unmatched junction bases numbered 8, after V lost 3 bases and J lost 6 bases. The CDR3 extends over 15 amino acids. The germline V gene encodes CDR1 MGHRA and CDR2 YSYEKL. The CDR3 DNA is TGCGCCAGCAGCCAGACTAGCCCCCGGGCCAATGAGCAGTTCTTC. Residues: CASSQTSPRANEQFF.

This clonotype was counted between two and nine times. The chain joins TRBV12-3 or TRBV12-4 to TRBJ2-5, with D possibly being TRBD1 (6 bases). The CDR3 spans 15 residues. The V gene lost 7 bases and the J gene lost 2 bases, with 17 bases spanning the gap. The CDR3 DNA follows: TGTGCCAGCACTTCCACTGGACAGCCGCAAGAGACCCAGTACTTC. It translates to CASTSTGQPQETQYF.

This clonotype was detected a few times. The chain has TRBV2 and TRBJ2-7; D remains ambiguous. Germline lookup yields CDR1 SNHLY and CDR2 FYNNEI. V was cut by 3 bases and J by 0 bases, with 6 bases left in between. The CDR3 has 13 amino acids. As DNA, the CDR3 is TGTGCCAGCAGTGAGTACCGCTCCTACGAGCAGTACTTC. Its protein product is CASSEYRSYEQYF. The full variable domain, in which reference TRBV2 and TRBJ2-7 provide the parts outside the CDR3, is EPEVTQTPSHQVTQMGQEVILRCVPISNHLYFYWYRQILGQKVEFLVSFYNNEISEKSEIFDDQFSVERPDGSNFTLKIRSTKLEDSAMYFCASSEYRSYEQYFGPGTRLTVT.

This clonotype occurred a few times. V gene TRBV28 combines with J gene TRBJ2-1; 11 bases are a match to TRBD2. Trimming took 4 bases from V and 6 from J; bases not matched to a gene: 8. Germline V lookup: CDR1 MDHEN, CDR2 SYDVKM. This CDR3 is 16 amino acids long. The CDR3 spells CASSSAPGLAANEQFF. The CDR3 DNA follows: TGTGCCAGCAGTTCCGCTCCGGGACTAGCGGCCAATGAGCAGTTCTTC.

The J gene is TRBJ2-2, the V gene TRBV7-8; 8 bases map to TRBD1. Germline V gene data show CDR1 as SGHVS and CDR2 as FQNEAQ. The length of the CDR3 is 16 residues. Trimming at V came to 3 bases and at J to 2 bases, leaving 5 bases not matched to a gene. DNA for the CDR3: TGTGCCAGCAGCTTTGAACAGGGGGTAAACACCGGGGAGCTGTTTTTT. The encoded protein is CASSFEQGVNTGELFF. The variable domain in full, with the rest retrieved from reference TRBV7-8 and TRBJ2-2, is GAGVSQSPRYKVAKRGQDVALRCDPISGHVSLFWYQQALGQGPEFLTYFQNEAQLDKSGLPSDRFFAERPEGSVSTLKIQRTQQEDSAVYLCASSFEQGVNTGELFFGEGSRLTVL.

V usage is TRBV5-6 and J usage is TRBJ2-7, with D tentatively TRBD1 or TRBD2 (5 bases each). Trimming pared 4 bases from V and 0 bases from J, leaving 14 bases between. Germline V gene sequence: CDR1 SGHDT, CDR2 YYEEEE. The CDR3 covers 15 residues. The CDR3 protein is CASSPGTEISYEQYF. The CDR3 coding sequence is TGTGCCAGCAGCCCCGGGACCGAAATCTCCTACGAGCAGTACTTC.

The chain is built from TRBV5-4 and TRBJ2-7; D is tentatively TRBD1 or TRBD2 (6 bases each). The CDR3 length is 15 residues. Trimming took 4 bases from V and 6 from J, leaving 20 bases between them. The germline gives CDR1 SGHNT, CDR2 YYREEE (reference sequence). The CDR3, as DNA: TGTGCCAGCAGCCCCGAATACGGGGGCAGGAGCGAGCAGTACTTC. It codes for CASSPEYGGRSEQYF.

There are a few counts of this clonotype. The chain has TRBV9 and TRBJ1-5; tentatively, D is TRBD1 (5 bases). CDR3 length equals 14 residues. In germline, CDR1 is SGDLS, CDR2 YYNGEE. With 0 bases removed from V and 7 bases from J, the gap between germline ends came to 11 bases. For the CDR3, the DNA is TGTGCCAGCAGCGTAGACACAGGAGGCCAGCCCCAGCATTTT. Amino acids: CASSVDTGGQPQHF.

J is TRBJ1-3 and V is TRBV7-9; D gene unclear. This CDR3 comprises 12 residues. Germline V gene lookup returns CDR1 SEHNR and CDR2 FQNEAQ (reference sequence). Trimming removed 6 bases from V and 4 bases from J, with 7 bases in between. DNA for the CDR3: TGTGCCAGCAGTCAGGAGGGAAACACCATATATTTT. Translation: CASSQEGNTIYF. Filled out from reference TRBV7-9 and TRBJ1-3, the complete variable domain reads DTGVSQNPRHKITKRGQNVTFRCDPISEHNRLYWYRQTLGQGPEFLTYFQNEAQLEKSRLLSDRFSAERPKGSFSTLEIQRTEQGDSAMYLCASSQEGNTIYFGEGSWLTVV.

The chain links TRBV20-1 to TRBJ1-2; D ambiguous. Germline V gene data show CDR1 as DFQATT and CDR2 as SNEGSKA (reference sequence). This CDR3 comprises 12 residues. The V end lost 7 bases, the J end lost 3 bases, and 12 bases lay between the germline ends. The DNA for the CDR3 is TGCAGTGTGGCGTGGAACGACTATGGCTACACCTTC. Translated, it gives CSVAWNDYGYTF.

This chain uses TRBV2 with TRBJ2-1; the match to TRBD2 covers 13 bases. The germline V gene encodes CDR1 SNHLY and CDR2 FYNNEI. The CDR3 runs 16 residues. The junction had 11 bases not matched to a gene; V was cut back by 6 bases and J by 9 bases. CDR3 bases: TGTGCCAGCAGCCCACAACTAGCGGGGGGGCCTGGTGAGCAGTTCTTC. Translation gives CASSPQLAGGPGEQFF.

The CDR3 DNA is TGTGCCAGCAGCACCGGCGACAGTGAAGCTTTCTTT. Amino acids: CASSTGDSEAFF. The V call is TRBV7-9, the J call TRBJ1-1, with D maybe TRBD1 (5 bases). The CDR3 is 12 residues long. Germline loops: CDR1 SEHNR, CDR2 FQNEAQ (reference sequence). V gave up 5 bases and J gave up 7 bases, with 11 bases separating them.

This clonotype was detected only a few times. The chain couples TRBV12-3 or TRBV12-4 to TRBJ2-7; 12 nucleotides match TRBD2. This CDR3 is built from 15 residues. J was trimmed by 4 bases and V by 4 bases; bases with no gene match: 5. Written as DNA, the CDR3 is TGTGCCAGCAGTTCTCTAGCGGGGGGGGTGTACGAGCAGTACTTC. Translation gives CASSSLAGGVYEQYF.

This clonotype was counted only a few times. The gene calls are TRBV7-9 and TRBJ2-3; 9 bases agree with TRBD1. This CDR3 has 16 amino acids. Germline lookup yields CDR1 SEHNR and CDR2 FQNEAQ (reference sequence). V was clipped by 4 bases and J by 3 bases; unmatched bases: 8. The CDR3 sequence: CASSSWTGELTDTQYF. CDR3 coding DNA: TGTGCCAGCAGCTCGTGGACAGGGGAGTTAACAGATACGCAGTATTTT.

This chain joins TRBV2 and TRBJ2-1, with a possible D match to TRBD2 (5 bases). The CDR3 is made up of 16 amino acids. Germline V gene data show CDR1 as SNHLY and CDR2 as FYNNEI. V was cut by 1 base and J by 4 bases, with 14 bases left in between. CDR3 sequence reads: CASSEGPARAYNEQFF. DNA for the CDR3: TGTGCCAGCAGTGAAGGTCCAGCGAGGGCATACAATGAGCAGTTCTTC.

This rearrangement joins TRBV28 to TRBJ2-7; no firm D call. CDR1 is MDHEN, CDR2 SYDVKM, per germline. The CDR3 covers 15 residues. The ends were cut back, 3 bases at V and 0 bases at J, with 12 bases in the middle. In DNA, the CDR3 is TGTGCCAGCAGTTTTGGCCCAAAAAGCTCCTACGAGCAGTACTTC. Translating it yields CASSFGPKSSYEQYF. The whole variable domain, filled in from reference TRBV28 and TRBJ2-7, reads DVKVTQSSRYLVKRTGEKVFLECVQDMDHENMFWYRQDPGLGLRLIYFSYDVKMKEKGDIPEGYSVSREKKERFSLILESASTNQTSMYLCASSFGPKSSYEQYFGPGTRLTVT.

This clonotype appeared a few times. This CDR3 is CASSPRTSGRLGELFF. CDR3 in DNA: TGTGCCAGCAGCCCCCGGACTAGCGGGAGGTTAGGGGAGCTGTTTTTT. The chain joins TRBV7-6 to TRBJ2-2, with 14 bases lining up with TRBD2. The CDR3 has 16 amino acids. Per germline, CDR1 SGHVS and CDR2 FNYEAQ. The junction had 7 bases not matched to a gene; V was cut back by 5 bases and J by 8 bases.

The chain links TRBV11-3 to TRBJ2-1, with D maybe TRBD2 (7 bases). V gave up 0 bases and J gave up 3 bases, with 15 bases separating them. This CDR3 is built from 17 residues. The V gene's germline CDR1 is SGHNT and CDR2 YENEEA. As DNA, the CDR3 is TGTGCCAGCAGCTTAGATCTGGGGGGGGCGAACTACAATGAGCAGTTCTTC. It is translated as CASSLDLGGANYNEQFF.